Below are 22 T cell receptor beta chains sequenced from a single sample in a study of shared clonotypes between healthy human individuals. Sequencing used immunoSEQ multiplex PCR; TCRdb keeps in-frame clones, though not all of them. The data contain 1.5 million to 2.5 million clones, just under 95% of them singletons. Naive CD8 isolation took CD45RO-negative cells positively selected for CCR7 and excluded terminally differentiated effector memory CD45RA+ cells. The specimen sequenced was naive CD8+ T cells sorted from blood. These receptors originate from a young man in good health.

The rearrangement joins TRBV6-6 to TRBJ2-3, with 14 positions matching TRBD2. Losses at the gene ends were 6 bases for V and 6 bases for J; bases not matched to a gene: 2. The CDR3 runs to 14 residues. The germline CDR1 and CDR2 sequences are MNHNY and SVGAGI (reference sequence). CDR3 in amino acids: CASRGLAGDDTQYF. The CDR3 DNA is TGTGCCAGCAGGGGACTAGCGGGAGACGATACGCAGTATTTT.

The chain carries TRBV14 and TRBJ2-1; tentatively, D is TRBD1 (5 bases). Trimming removed 5 bases from V and 4 bases from J, with 15 bases in between. Germline loops: CDR1 SGHDN, CDR2 FVKESK. This CDR3 is 15 amino acids long. The CDR3 nucleotides read TGTGCCAGCAGCGCTAGACAGACTGATTACAATGAGCAGTTCTTC. Translating it yields CASSARQTDYNEQFF.

The chain combines TRBV4-1 with TRBJ2-5; a weak D match, TRBD2 (5 bases). The V gene lost 0 bases and the J gene lost 10 bases, with 18 bases spanning the gap. CDR1 is MGHRA and CDR2 is YSYEKL in the germline V gene. The CDR3 contains 15 residues. The CDR3: CASSQERAVLGDQYF. The CDR3, as DNA: TGCGCCAGCAGCCAAGAGAGGGCAGTTCTCGGGGACCAGTACTTC.

This chain links TRBV28 with TRBJ2-5, with D perhaps matching TRBD1 or TRBD2 (5 bases each). The germline V and J ends were trimmed by 2 bases and 4 bases, with 14 bases remaining between them. The CDR3 is 15 amino acids. Germline CDR1 and CDR2: MDHEN and SYDVKM. CDR3 protein: CASSLGGEGRETQYF. The DNA of the CDR3 is TGTGCCAGCAGTTTAGGTGGAGAGGGGCGAGAGACCCAGTACTTC.

The chain carries TRBV7-2 and TRBJ2-7; no clear D. The V end was cut by 1 base, the J end by 1 base, with 17 bases between. The germline V gene encodes CDR1 SGHTA and CDR2 FQGNSA. There are 17 residues in the CDR3. In DNA form, the CDR3 reads TGTGCCAGCAGCTTAGAAGCTTCGGCAGCACATTCCTACGAGCAGTACTTC. Encoded protein: CASSLEASAAHSYEQYF. The full variable domain, with the rest looked up from reference TRBV7-2 and TRBJ2-7, is GAGVSQSPSNKVTEKGKDVELRCDPISGHTALYWYRQSLGQGLEFLIYFQGNSAPDKSGLPSDRFSAERTGGSVSTLTIQRTQQEDSAVYLCASSLEASAAHSYEQYFGPGTRLTVT.

This chain links TRBV7-6 with TRBJ2-7; a possible D gene is TRBD1 (6 bases). V was pared by 1 base and J by 5 bases, with 12 bases between. In germline, CDR1 is SGHVS, CDR2 FNYEAQ. The CDR3 runs to 14 residues. CDR3 in amino acids: CASSLEQGKDEQYF. The CDR3 DNA reads as TGTGCCAGCAGCTTAGAACAGGGAAAGGACGAGCAGTACTTC.

The rearrangement links TRBV7-8 to TRBJ1-2; D unclear. Trimming cost V 5 bases and J 5 bases, with 18 bases left between them. The CDR3 totals 15 residues. Germline V lookup: CDR1 SGHVS, CDR2 FQNEAQ. This CDR3 reads CASSPYAAVSYGYTF. The CDR3 DNA sequence: TGTGCCAGCAGCCCCTACGCGGCAGTCAGTTATGGCTACACCTTC.

The chain joins TRBV6-5 to TRBJ2-7; no clear D gene. Trimming removed 2 bases at V and 3 bases at J, with 8 bases between. This CDR3 spans 13 amino acids. Germline-derived CDR1 and CDR2 are MNHEY and SVGAGI. CDR3 sequence: CASSYGPIYEQYF. The CDR3 DNA reads TGTGCCAGCAGTTACGGGCCAATCTACGAGCAGTACTTC.

The rearrangement links TRBV27 to TRBJ1-1, with 7 nucleotides matching TRBD1. The CDR3 spans 15 residues. Germline CDR1 reads MNHEY; CDR2 reads SMNVEV (reference sequence). The V and J ends lost 7 bases and 0 bases, in that order; junction bases with no gene match: 8. CDR3 sequence reads: CASILSGGMNTEAFF. For the CDR3, the DNA is TGTGCCAGCATCCTTTCAGGGGGAATGAACACTGAAGCTTTCTTT.

This chain links TRBV9 with TRBJ1-6; D is unclear. The CDR3 is 13 residues long. Trimming stripped 2 bases from V and 10 bases from J, with 10 bases between. Germline V gene data show CDR1 as SGDLS and CDR2 as YYNGEE. This CDR3 reads CASSVSIGSPLHF. In DNA, the CDR3 is TGTGCCAGCAGCGTCAGTATCGGATCACCCCTCCACTTT.

As concerns this clone: The identical CDR3 is also encoded by other nucleotide sequences in the sample. The CDR3 region has the DNA TGTGCCACCAGTCGCGATCTCACAGATACGCAGTATTTT. This sequence encodes CATSRDLTDTQYF. This chain uses TRBV15 with TRBJ2-3; D is unclear. Trimming removed 6 bases from V and 2 bases from J, with 9 bases in between. The V gene's germline CDR1 is LNHNV and CDR2 YYDKDF (reference sequence). The CDR3 consists of 13 residues.

Regarding this clone: Additional DNA sequences in this sample encode the identical CDR3. The chain links TRBV30 to TRBJ1-5, with D perhaps TRBD1 (6 bases). CDR1 GTSNPN and CDR2 SVGIG come from the germline V gene (reference sequence). V was clipped by 0 bases and J by 7 bases, with 10 bases between them. CDR3 length: 13 amino acids. The CDR3 loop reads CAWSVQGDQPQHF. DNA for the CDR3: TGTGCCTGGAGTGTACAGGGTGACCAGCCCCAGCATTTT.

The chain combines TRBV7-2 with TRBJ1-2, with 7 bases matching TRBD1. Per germline, CDR1 SGHTA and CDR2 FQGNSA. The CDR3 contains 19 residues. Losses at the gene ends were 5 bases for V and 0 bases for J; bases not matched to a gene: 18. The chain's CDR3 is CASSPFGGQVDLANYGYTF. The CDR3 coding sequence is TGTGCCAGCAGCCCATTCGGCGGACAGGTGGACTTAGCTAACTATGGCTACACCTTC.

The V gene is TRBV13, the J gene TRBJ2-3, with 7 bases matching TRBD2. Germline V CDR1 and CDR2: PRHDT, FYEKMQ (reference sequence). The length of the CDR3 is 16 residues. V trimming: 5 bases; J trimming: 1 base; junction bases outside the gene matches: 9. CDR3 residues: CASSPGSSGGTDTQYF. The CDR3 DNA sequence: TGTGCCAGCAGCCCAGGGTCGAGCGGGGGCACAGATACGCAGTATTTT.

This rearrangement joins TRBV9 to TRBJ2-7; D is ambiguous. The CDR3 sequence is 15 residues long. The ends were cut back, 0 bases at V and 0 bases at J, with 10 bases in the middle. CDR1 SGDLS and CDR2 YYNGEE come from the germline V gene. The DNA of the CDR3 is TGTGCCAGCAGCGTAGAAGTCGGCAACTCCTACGAGCAGTACTTC. This gives the protein CASSVEVGNSYEQYF.

CDR3 loop: CASSPSLGLSSYEQYF. The CDR3 DNA is TGTGCCAGTAGTCCCTCCTTAGGGCTAAGCTCCTACGAGCAGTACTTC. This rearrangement joins TRBV19 to TRBJ2-7; no firm D call. This CDR3 is built from 16 residues. Trimming shortened V by 5 bases and J by 0 bases, and 17 bases separated the two germline ends. CDR1 LNHDA and CDR2 SQIVND come from the germline V gene (reference sequence).

The V call is TRBV4-3, the J call TRBJ1-4, with 8 bases fitting TRBD1. The CDR3 runs 15 residues. The J segment lost 6 bases and the V segment lost 1 base, leaving 4 bases of the junction unmatched. From germline, CDR1 is LGHNA and CDR2 YSLEER. CDR3 region: CASSQVGDRHEKLFF. The CDR3 DNA reads TGCGCCAGCAGCCAAGTGGGGGACAGGCATGAAAAACTGTTTTTT.

V gene TRBV2 combines with J gene TRBJ2-7; D is ambiguous. Trimming stripped 8 bases from V and 4 bases from J, with 21 bases between. The CDR3 extends over 15 amino acids. Germline V gene data show CDR1 as SNHLY and CDR2 as FYNNEI. In DNA form, the CDR3 reads TGTGCCAGCGTCGGTTCCGACTCCGGCGCATACGAGCAGTACTTC. It specifies CASVGSDSGAYEQYF.

Remarks on this clone: This specimen includes other DNA sequences encoding the same CDR3. V usage is TRBV5-4 and J usage is TRBJ2-7; 8 positions agree with TRBD2. The CDR3 loop spans 13 amino acids. After removal of 5 bases from V and 5 bases from J, the junction contained 6 bases not matched to a gene. CDR1 and CDR2 from the germline V gene are SGHNT and YYREEE (reference sequence). Here the CDR3 reads CASSPGLADEQYF. As DNA, the CDR3 is TGTGCCAGCAGTCCAGGACTAGCTGACGAGCAGTACTTC.

Concerning this clone itself: The sample carries other DNA sequences with the same CDR3. This chain uses TRBV11-2 with TRBJ2-7; D may be TRBD1 (6 bases). Germline V gene data show CDR1 as SGHAT and CDR2 as FQNNGV. The ends were cut back, 5 bases at V and 4 bases at J, with 9 bases in the middle. CDR3 size: 12 residues. CDR3 DNA: TGTGCCAGCAGCCGAGGGGGTTACGAGCAGTACTTC. It translates to CASSRGGYEQYF.

V is TRBV14 and J is TRBJ1-5; D is possibly TRBD1 (5 bases). Trimming left V 6 bases short and J 3 bases short, with 21 bases between. Per the germline V gene, CDR1 is SGHDN and CDR2 is FVKESK. This CDR3 has 17 residues. CDR3 residues: CASSYSAGRIYNQPQHF. In nucleotides, the CDR3 is TGTGCCAGCAGTTACTCGGCGGGGCGGATCTACAATCAGCCCCAGCATTTT.

This rearrangement joins TRBV4-3 to TRBJ2-1; 13 bases are a match to TRBD2. This CDR3 is built from 17 residues. The germline V gene has CDR1 LGHNA and CDR2 YSLEER. The J segment lost 6 bases and the V segment lost 4 bases, leaving 9 bases of the junction unmatched. Here the CDR3 reads CASSPTLAGGPFNEQFF. For the CDR3, the DNA is TGCGCCAGCAGCCCTACACTAGCGGGAGGGCCGTTCAATGAGCAGTTCTTC.